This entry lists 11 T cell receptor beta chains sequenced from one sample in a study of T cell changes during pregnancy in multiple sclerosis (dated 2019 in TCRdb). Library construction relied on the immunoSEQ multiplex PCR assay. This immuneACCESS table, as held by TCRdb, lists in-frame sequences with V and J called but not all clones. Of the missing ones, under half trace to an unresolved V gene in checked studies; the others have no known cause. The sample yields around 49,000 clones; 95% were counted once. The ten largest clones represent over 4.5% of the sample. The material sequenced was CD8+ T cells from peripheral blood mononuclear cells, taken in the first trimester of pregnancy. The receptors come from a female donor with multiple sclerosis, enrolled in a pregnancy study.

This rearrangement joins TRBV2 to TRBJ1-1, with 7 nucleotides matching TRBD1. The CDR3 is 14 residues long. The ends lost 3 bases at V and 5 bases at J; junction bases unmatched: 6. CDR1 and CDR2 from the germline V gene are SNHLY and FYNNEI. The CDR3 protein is CASSEGQGGTEAFF. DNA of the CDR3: TGTGCCAGCAGTGAGGGGCAGGGGGGAACTGAAGCTTTCTTT. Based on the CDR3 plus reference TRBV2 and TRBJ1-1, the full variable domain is EPEVTQTPSHQVTQMGQEVILRCVPISNHLYFYWYRQILGQKVEFLVSFYNNEISEKSEIFDDQFSVERPDGSNFTLKIRSTKLEDSAMYFCASSEGQGGTEAFFGQGTRLTVV.

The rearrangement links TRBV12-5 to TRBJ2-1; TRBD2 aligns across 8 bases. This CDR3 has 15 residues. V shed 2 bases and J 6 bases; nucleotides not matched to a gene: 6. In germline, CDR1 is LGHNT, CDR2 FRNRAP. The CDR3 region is CASGLREGNLNEQFF. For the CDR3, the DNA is TGTGCTAGTGGTTTGCGGGAGGGAAACCTCAATGAGCAGTTCTTC.

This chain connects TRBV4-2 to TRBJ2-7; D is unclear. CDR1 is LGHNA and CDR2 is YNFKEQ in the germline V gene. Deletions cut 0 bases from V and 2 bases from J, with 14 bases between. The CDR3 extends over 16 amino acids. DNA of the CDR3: TGTGCCAGCAGCCAAGATATCACCCAGGCAACCTACGAGCAGTACTTC. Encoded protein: CASSQDITQATYEQYF.

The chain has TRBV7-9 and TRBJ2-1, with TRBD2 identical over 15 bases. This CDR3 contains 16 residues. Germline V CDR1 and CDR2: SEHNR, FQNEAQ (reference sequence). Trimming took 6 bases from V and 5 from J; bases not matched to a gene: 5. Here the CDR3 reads CASRGTSGRFDNEQFF. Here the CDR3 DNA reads TGTGCCAGCAGAGGGACTAGCGGGAGGTTCGACAATGAGCAGTTCTTC.

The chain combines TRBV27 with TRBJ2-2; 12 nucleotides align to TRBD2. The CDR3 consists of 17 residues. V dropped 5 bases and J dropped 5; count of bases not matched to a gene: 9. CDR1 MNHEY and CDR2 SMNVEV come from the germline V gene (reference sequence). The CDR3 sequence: CASSHHPGTSGTGELFF. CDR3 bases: TGTGCCAGCAGTCACCACCCCGGGACTAGCGGGACCGGGGAGCTGTTTTTT.

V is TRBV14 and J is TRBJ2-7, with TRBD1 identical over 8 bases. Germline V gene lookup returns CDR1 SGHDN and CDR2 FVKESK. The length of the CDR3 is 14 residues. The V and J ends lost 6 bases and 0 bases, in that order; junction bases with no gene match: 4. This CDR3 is CASSTGGNSYEQYF. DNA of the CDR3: TGTGCCAGCAGTACAGGGGGTAACTCCTACGAGCAGTACTTC.

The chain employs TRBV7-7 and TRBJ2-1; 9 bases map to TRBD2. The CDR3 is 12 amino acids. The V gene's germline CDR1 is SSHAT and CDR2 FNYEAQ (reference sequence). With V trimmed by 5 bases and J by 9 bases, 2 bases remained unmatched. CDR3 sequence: CASSGTSSEQFF. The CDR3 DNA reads TGTGCCAGCAGCGGGACTAGCAGTGAGCAGTTCTTC.

The CDR3 sequence: CATSREAGVEQFF. The CDR3 nucleotides are TGTGCCACCAGCAGAGAGGCCGGGGTCGAGCAGTTCTTC. The chain recombines TRBV15 with TRBJ2-1; tentatively, D is TRBD2 (5 bases). The germline V gene encodes CDR1 LNHNV and CDR2 YYDKDF (reference sequence). This CDR3 comprises 13 residues. Trimming removed 0 bases from V and 10 bases from J, with 10 bases in between.

In DNA form, the CDR3 reads TGTGCCATCAGTGAGTCCGAGGGAGGGGATGGCTACACCTTC. Amino acid sequence: CAISESEGGDGYTF. This chain joins TRBV10-3 and TRBJ1-2; D possibly corresponds to TRBD1 (5 bases). CDR3 length equals 14 residues. Germline loops: CDR1 ENHRY, CDR2 SYGVKD. Trimming pared 0 bases from V and 6 bases from J, leaving 11 bases between.

CDR3 nucleotide sequence: TGCGCCAGCAGTGAATTGGAGACTGAAGCTTTCTTT. This codes for CASSELETEAFF. The rearrangement links TRBV10-2 to TRBJ1-1; D ambiguous. CDR1 is WSHSY, CDR2 SAAADI, per germline. The germline V and J ends were trimmed by 3 bases and 5 bases, with 7 bases remaining between them. The CDR3 covers 12 residues.

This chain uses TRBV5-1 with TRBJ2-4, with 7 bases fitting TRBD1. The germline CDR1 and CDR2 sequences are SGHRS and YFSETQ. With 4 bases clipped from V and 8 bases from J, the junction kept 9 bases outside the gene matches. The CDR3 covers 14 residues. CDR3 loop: CASSRTGFVDIQYF. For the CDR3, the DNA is TGCGCCAGCAGCCGGACAGGATTTGTAGACATTCAGTACTTC.